Listed below are T cell receptor beta chains from one sample, sequenced in a study of PD-L1 blockade in urothelial cancer. The table came from immunoSEQ multiplex PCR; TCRdb's copy has only in-frame clones and leaves some out. The sample records tens of thousands of clones, roughly nine tenths being singletons. The sample consisted of PBMCs, taken around atezolizumab (anti-PD-L1) treatment. The origin of the receptors is an elderly man with urothelial cancer. Each CDR3 is given with its conserved first and last residue. A D gene is named only where the DNA matches it firmly. Size tells how often a clone was seen (once, few, many) or the class of an expanded clone, and some rows leave it out.

- | - | TRBJ1-5 | TRBV2 | CASSSGWGGSNQPQHF | TGTGCCAGCAGCTCGGGTTGGGGCGGAAGCAATCAGCCCCAGCATTTT
- | TRBD1 | TRBJ1-2 | TRBV5-1 | CASSLGGTGSIYGYTF | TGCGCCAGCAGCTTGGGCGGGACAGGAAGTATCTATGGCTACACCTTC
- | - | TRBJ2-7 | TRBV2 | CASSYRVGSTGYEQYF | TGTGCCAGCTCCTACCGGGTCGGGTCAACAGGGTACGAGCAGTACTTC
- | - | TRBJ2-5 | TRBV2 | CASSPSGETQYF | TGTGCCAGCAGCCCAAGCGGTGAGACCCAGTACTTC
- | - | TRBJ2-6 | TRBV5-1 | CASSPYFSGANVLTF | TGCGCCAGCAGCCCCTATTTCTCTGGGGCCAACGTCCTGACTTTC
- | - | TRBJ1-1 | TRBV6-1 | CASSEPGSPEAFF | TGTGCCAGCAGTGAACCGGGGTCCCCTGAAGCTTTCTTT
- | - | TRBJ1-5 | TRBV27 | CASSFSSSNQPQHF | TGTGCCAGCAGTTTTAGTAGTAGCAATCAGCCCCAGCATTTT
once | - | TRBJ2-7 | TRBV30 | CAWSAVFSYEQYF | TGTGCCTGGAGTGCCGTGTTCTCCTACGAGCAGTACTTC
- | TRBD1 | TRBJ2-2 | TRBV5-6 | CASSSPGTGRPGELFF | TGTGCCAGCAGCAGTCCCGGGACAGGGCGTCCCGGGGAGCTGTTTTTT
- | - | TRBJ1-5 | TRBV7-2 | CASSRQVANQPQHF | TGTGCCAGCAGCCGACAGGTAGCAAATCAGCCCCAGCATTTT
- | - | TRBJ1-5 | TRBV28 | CASSRELNQPQHF | TGTGCCAGCAGCCGCGAACTCAATCAGCCCCAGCATTTT
- | - | TRBJ1-5 | TRBV27 | CASSWGRGTGNQPQHF | TGTGCCAGCAGTTGGGGGAGGGGTACGGGCAATCAGCCCCAGCATTTT
- | TRBD1 | TRBJ2-7 | TRBV10-2 | CASSTGVVYEQYF | TGCGCCAGCTCGACAGGGGTAGTCTACGAGCAGTACTTC
- | - | TRBJ1-5 | TRBV7-2 | CASSLAPVSNQPQHF | TGTGCCAGCAGCTTAGCCCCAGTTAGCAATCAGCCCCAGCATTTT
- | - | TRBJ1-2 | TRBV18 | CASSPNREPRYGYTF | TGTGCCAGCTCACCCAACAGGGAGCCTCGCTATGGCTACACCTTC
- | - | TRBJ1-1 | TRBV29-1 | CSVERRNLPEAFF | TGCAGCGTTGAAAGGCGGAATCTGCCTGAAGCTTTCTTT
- | - | TRBJ1-2 | TRBV21-1 | CASSKDGREGLCYGYTF | TGTGCCAGCAGCAAAGATGGGAGGGAGGGACTTTGTTATGGCTACACCTTC
- | - | TRBJ2-1 | TRBV4-2 | CASSQEREVLNEQFF | TGTGCCAGCAGCCAAGAACGGGAAGTGTTGAATGAGCAGTTCTTC
- | - | TRBJ1-1 | TRBV18 | CASSIGTTNTEAFF | TGTGCCAGCTCAATCGGGACAACGAACACTGAAGCTTTCTTT
- | TRBD1 | TRBJ2-5 | TRBV29-1 | CSVDRGGRETQYF | TGCAGCGTAGACAGGGGGGGTCGAGAGACCCAGTACTTC
once | TRBD2 | TRBJ2-7 | TRBV25-1 | CASTRAGGENEQYF | TGTGCCAGCACTAGAGCGGGAGGTGAGAACGAGCAGTACTTC
- | TRBD1 | TRBJ1-2 | TRBV19 | CASSWTGGGYGYTF | TGTGCCAGTAGTTGGACAGGGGGCGGCTATGGCTACACCTTC
- | TRBD1 | TRBJ2-5 | TRBV5-1 | CASSFQDRAETQYF | TGCGCCAGCAGCTTTCAAGACAGGGCGGAGACCCAGTACTTC
once | TRBD1 | TRBJ1-1 | TRBV25-1 | CASSPPPGQGRTEAFF | TGTGCCAGCAGTCCCCCTCCGGGACAGGGTAGGACTGAAGCTTTCTTT
- | - | TRBJ1-3 | TRBV5-6 | CASSLQGRSGNTIYF | TGTGCCAGCAGCTTGCAGGGCCGCTCTGGAAACACCATATATTTT
- | - | TRBJ1-4 | TRBV4-1 | CASSPQMTGLNEKLFF | TGCGCCAGCAGCCCCCAAATGACAGGCCTCAATGAAAAACTGTTTTTT
- | - | TRBJ1-4 | TRBV20-1 | CSARDIRGLFF | TGCAGTGCTAGAGATATCAGGGGACTGTTTTTT